One sample yielded the 5 T cell receptor beta chains listed below, sequenced in a study of shared clonotypes between healthy human individuals. TCRdb keeps only in-frame clones here, not all; method: immunoSEQ multiplex PCR. The table shows over a million clones, with around 97% occurring only once. The sequencing input was naive CD4+ T cells sorted from blood. Subset: CD45RA+ positively selected. Source of these receptors: a young man in good health.

The V gene is TRBV28, the J gene TRBJ2-1; TRBD2 matches at 9 bases. CDR3 length: 17 residues. The germline CDR1 and CDR2 sequences are MDHEN and SYDVKM. V trimming: 3 bases; J trimming: 3 bases; junction bases outside the gene matches: 9. The CDR3: CASSFNAGLAYYNEQFF. In nucleotides, the CDR3 is TGTGCCAGCAGTTTTAATGCGGGACTAGCTTACTACAATGAGCAGTTCTTC.

V usage is TRBV2 and J usage is TRBJ2-3; 7 bases fit TRBD2. Germline CDR1 and CDR2: SNHLY and FYNNEI. This CDR3 region has 13 residues. The V segment lost 8 bases and the J segment 2 bases; nucleotides outside the gene matches: 4. CDR3 sequence (DNA): TGTGCCAGCCGGGAGGTACCCACAGATACGCAGTATTTT. Its protein product is CASREVPTDTQYF. Looking up the rest from reference TRBV2 and TRBJ2-3 gives the full variable domain: EPEVTQTPSHQVTQMGQEVILRCVPISNHLYFYWYRQILGQKVEFLVSFYNNEISEKSEIFDDQFSVERPDGSNFTLKIRSTKLEDSAMYFCASREVPTDTQYFGPGTRLTVL.

The chain is built from TRBV11-2 and TRBJ2-1; TRBD2 matches at 12 bases. Germline assignment: CDR1 SGHAT and CDR2 FQNNGV. J was trimmed by 7 bases and V by 5 bases; bases with no gene match: 6. This CDR3 region has 15 residues. CDR3 loop: CASSTTGTSGNEQFF. CDR3 nucleotides: TGTGCCAGCAGCACAACCGGGACTAGCGGGAATGAGCAGTTCTTC.

This chain uses TRBV2 with TRBJ2-1; D remains ambiguous. Germline CDR1 is SNHLY and CDR2 is FYNNEI. V was shortened by 4 bases and J by 9 bases, with 7 bases between the two germline ends. The CDR3 consists of 11 residues. Written as DNA, the CDR3 is TGTGCCAGCAGTGCGGACGGTGAGCAGTTCTTC. This encodes CASSADGEQFF.

This chain links TRBV5-1 with TRBJ1-1; tentative D call: TRBD1 (6 bases). V was clipped by 4 bases and J by 6 bases, with 16 bases between them. There are 14 residues in the CDR3. Per the germline V gene, CDR1 is SGHRS and CDR2 is YFSETQ. The CDR3 DNA reads as TGCGCCAGCAGCCCAGGGGCCGCAGGTCCTGAAGCTTTCTTT. Protein sequence: CASSPGAAGPEAFF.